These 16 T cell receptor beta chains came from one sample sequenced in a study of cytomegalovirus exposure and HLA in healthy donors. A multiplex PCR was run with 60 Vbeta primers and 13 Jbeta primers. Using immunoSEQ multiplex PCR, the repertoire was profiled, and TCRdb retains in-frame clones only, with some absent. The sample includes tens of thousands of clones, around two thirds of them seen just once. The sequenced material came from PBMCs. The receptor source for this set is a man aged 30 to 45 in good health and CMV-seronegative.

J is TRBJ2-3 and V is TRBV7-8; possible D gene TRBD2, 5 bases. CDR1 and CDR2 (germline): SGHVS, FQNEAQ. V lost 3 bases and J 6 bases, leaving 22 bases between the germline ends. The CDR3 is 17 amino acids. The CDR3 spells CASSLEIATPSVDTQYF. In DNA form, the CDR3 reads TGTGCCAGCAGCTTGGAGATAGCGACGCCCTCTGTGGATACGCAGTATTTT.

This clone was observed a few times. The chain has TRBV7-9 and TRBJ1-1; D gene ambiguous. This CDR3 is built from 15 residues. The V end was cut by 2 bases, the J end by 0 bases, with 10 bases between. Germline CDR1 and CDR2: SEHNR and FQNEAQ (reference sequence). The CDR3 sequence is CASSLRSSMNTEAFF. CDR3 sequence (DNA): TGTGCCAGCAGCTTAAGGAGTTCGATGAACACTGAAGCTTTCTTT.

The V call is TRBV7-3, the J call TRBJ2-1, with D unresolved. This CDR3 has 15 amino acids. Germline CDR1 and CDR2: SGHTA and FQGTGA. V gave up 3 bases and J gave up 0 bases, with 9 bases separating them. CDR3 sequence reads: CASSFTHSSYNEQFF. The CDR3 DNA reads as TGTGCCAGCAGCTTTACACACAGCTCCTACAATGAGCAGTTCTTC.

The chain carries TRBV6-1 and TRBJ2-2, with D possibly matching TRBD2 (6 bases). The germline V gene encodes CDR1 MNHNS and CDR2 SASEGT. This CDR3 is 15 amino acids long. With 4 bases removed from V and 5 bases from J, the gap between germline ends came to 14 bases. CDR3 sequence: CASSVLADSTGELFF. The CDR3, as DNA: TGTGCCAGCAGTGTCTTAGCGGATTCAACCGGGGAGCTGTTTTTT.

V and J are TRBV7-9 and TRBJ1-5, with a weak D call TRBD1 (5 bases). The CDR3 is 15 residues long. Germline CDR1 and CDR2: SEHNR and FQNEAQ (reference sequence). V was clipped by 3 bases and J by 1 base, with 10 bases between them. This CDR3 reads CASSLGGGSNQPQHF. The DNA of the CDR3 is TGTGCCAGCAGCTTGGGGGGAGGGAGCAATCAGCCCCAGCATTTT.

This clone was recorded a few times. The chain employs TRBV5-1 and TRBJ2-7, with D perhaps TRBD2 (5 bases). Per the germline V gene, CDR1 is SGHRS and CDR2 is YFSETQ. With 4 bases removed from V and 4 bases from J, the gap between germline ends came to 9 bases. This CDR3 is built from 12 residues. CDR3 residues: CASSLSGYEQYF. The DNA of the CDR3 is TGCGCCAGCAGCCTGTCGGGATACGAGCAGTACTTC.

This clone was seen only a few times. The chain carries TRBV4-1 and TRBJ2-5; weak D call: TRBD2 (6 bases). The CDR3 has 16 residues. Germline values: CDR1 MGHRA, CDR2 YSYEKL. The ends were cut back, 0 bases at V and 4 bases at J, with 15 bases in the middle. Written as DNA, the CDR3 is TGCGCCAGCAGCCAAGAAGTGGGGGGAAGGGGAGAGACCCAGTACTTC. This encodes CASSQEVGGRGETQYF.

The CDR3 sequence is CASSSQNYGYTF. CDR3 nucleotide sequence: TGTGCCAGCAGCTCTCAGAACTATGGCTACACCTTC. The V gene is TRBV11-2, the J gene TRBJ1-2, with D unresolved. V was cut by 4 bases and J by 2 bases, with 5 bases left in between. CDR1 is SGHAT, CDR2 FQNNGV, per germline. CDR3 size: 12 residues.

The V and J genes are TRBV29-1 and TRBJ1-4; 7 bases align to TRBD1. Germline V CDR1 and CDR2: SQVTM, ANQGSEA. Trimming took 6 bases from V and 5 from J; bases not matched to a gene: 9. This CDR3 has 14 residues. In nucleotides, the CDR3 is TGCAGCGTGAGAGCCGGGACAGCAAATGAAAAACTGTTTTTT. Encoded protein: CSVRAGTANEKLFF.

The chain is built from TRBV29-1 and TRBJ1-2; D remains unclear. Germline CDR1 is SQVTM and CDR2 is ANQGSEA. The CDR3 has 13 amino acids. V was clipped by 3 bases and J by 8 bases, with 16 bases between them. CDR3 nucleotide sequence: TGCAGCGTTGACCTCAGCCGGACTGGGGGCTACACCTTC. It is translated as CSVDLSRTGGYTF.

This chain uses TRBV5-1 with TRBJ2-2; 9 positions agree with TRBD2. This CDR3 is 18 amino acids long. Germline-derived CDR1 and CDR2 are SGHRS and YFSETQ. V shed 3 bases, J shed 3 bases, and the junction held 12 bases outside the gene matches. CDR3 sequence reads: CASSSGLAGNEDTGELFF. The CDR3 DNA follows: TGCGCCAGCAGCTCGGGGCTAGCGGGAAATGAGGACACCGGGGAGCTGTTTTTT.

The chain is built from TRBV27 and TRBJ1-1, with TRBD1 identical over 7 bases. The germline V gene has CDR1 MNHEY and CDR2 SMNVEV (reference sequence). The CDR3 length is 16 residues. Losses at the gene ends were 2 bases for V and 0 bases for J; bases not matched to a gene: 6. Here the CDR3 reads CASSLVGQIMNTEAFF. The CDR3 nucleotides are TGTGCCAGCAGTTTAGTGGGACAGATCATGAACACTGAAGCTTTCTTT.

This clone showed up just a few times. V and J are TRBV6-1 and TRBJ1-5, with a weak D call TRBD1 (5 bases). CDR3 length equals 15 residues. V was clipped by 7 bases and J by 4 bases, with 17 bases between them. The V gene's germline CDR1 is MNHNS and CDR2 SASEGT. CDR3 sequence reads: CASIDGGRGNQPQHF. CDR3 coding DNA: TGTGCCAGCATCGATGGGGGGAGGGGTAATCAGCCCCAGCATTTT.

This clone was detected a few times. This chain connects TRBV6-6 to TRBJ1-2; a possible D gene is TRBD1 (5 bases). Trimming cost V 8 bases and J 1 base, with 11 bases left between them. The germline V gene has CDR1 MNHNY and CDR2 SVGAGI (reference sequence). The CDR3 is made up of 13 amino acids. In nucleotides, the CDR3 is TGTGCCAGCTTAGACAGCCTTAACTATGGCTACACCTTC. It yields the protein CASLDSLNYGYTF.

This clone was observed a few times. V is TRBV19 and J is TRBJ2-1; TRBD2 aligns across 13 bases. The CDR3 runs 18 residues. V trimming: 4 bases; J trimming: 3 bases; junction bases outside the gene matches: 9. Germline loops: CDR1 LNHDA, CDR2 SQIVND (reference sequence). CDR3 DNA: TGTGCCAGTAGTACAGGACTAGCGGGGGCCGGTATCTACAATGAGCAGTTCTTC. Protein sequence: CASSTGLAGAGIYNEQFF.

The chain links TRBV11-2 to TRBJ2-6; 9 nucleotides line up with TRBD1. CDR3 length: 18 residues. CDR1 is SGHAT and CDR2 is FQNNGV in the germline V gene. Trimming took 5 bases from V and 4 from J; bases not matched to a gene: 12. For the CDR3, the DNA is TGTGCCAGCAGCCCCCGGAGGGACAGGGCGGCCGGGGCCAACGTCCTGACTTTC. Protein: CASSPRRDRAAGANVLTF.